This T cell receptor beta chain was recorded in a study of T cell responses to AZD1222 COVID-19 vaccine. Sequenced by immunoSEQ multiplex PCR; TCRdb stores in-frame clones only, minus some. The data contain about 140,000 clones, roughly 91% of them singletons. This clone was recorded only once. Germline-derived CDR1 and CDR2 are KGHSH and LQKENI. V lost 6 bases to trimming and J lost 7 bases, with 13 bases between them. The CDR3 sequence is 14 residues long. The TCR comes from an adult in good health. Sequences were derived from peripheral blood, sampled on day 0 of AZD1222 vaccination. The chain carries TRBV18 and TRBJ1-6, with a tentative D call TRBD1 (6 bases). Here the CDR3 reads CASSVDRLNSPLHF. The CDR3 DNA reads TGTGCCAGCTCGGTTGACAGGCTCAATTCACCCCTCCACTTT.